One T cell receptor (beta chain) is described in this entry. This clone was observed a single time. Its binding antigen is unknown. The sample holds no much larger clone one base away, and base qualities are not on file. The data stem from a study of OX40 agonist ivuxolimab in advanced cancers. For context, the study as a whole: Ivuxolimab was an agonistic, fully human IgG2 monoclonal antibody directed against OX40 (CD134), a costimulatory receptor. Intravenous ivuxolimab was administered to patients every 2 weeks at six dose levels: 0.01, 0.1, 0.3, 1.5, 3 and 10 mg/kg. Among the roughly 54 dose-escalation patients, roughly 20 had hepatocellular carcinoma, around 15 melanoma, 9 renal cell carcinoma and 9 head and neck cancer. A male proportion of around 81% and a mean age of around 60 years, ranging from roughly 20 to 80, were recorded for the dose-escalation cohort. Patients were allowed to have had prior anti-PD-1, anti-PD-L1 or anti-CTLA-4 therapy, and roughly two fifths of the dose-escalation patients had been treated with checkpoint inhibitors. Partial responses occurred in three dose-escalation patients, of whom one had hepatocellular carcinoma and two had cutaneous melanoma. The point of sequencing TCRbeta in the periphery was to test whether ivuxolimab changed TCR sequence diversity and drove clonal T-cell expansion. The paper covers the monotherapy dose-escalation part of the phase I ivuxolimab trial, which included N of about 51 patients. Study-wide findings and limitations: At doses of 0.1 to 3.0 mg/kg, clonal expansion of both CD4+ and CD8+ blood T cells was observed from baseline to week 6. In the 0.1-3.0 mg/kg groups, partial responders were among the patients with the lowest normalized peripheral clonal expansion, particularly in CD8+ T cells. The antigen specificity of the peripheral T cells that underwent clonal expansion was not determined. After ivuxolimab, more expanded clones were found on average in CD8+ T cells than in CD4+ T cells. Low levels of normalized T-cell clonal expansion were also shown by some nonresponding patients.

Sequences ENHRY (CDR1) and SYGVKD (CDR2) are obtained from the germline V gene. Cut back by 0 bases and 5 bases, the V and J ends lie 10 bases apart. There are 14 amino acids in the CDR3, from cysteine to phenylalanine inclusive. Only the CDR3 DNA is retained, 42 bases long and in frame from the first base. Patients with a history of autoimmune disease or receiving systemic immunosuppression were excluded from the trial. In every dose cohort, peripheral blood was drawn for TCR sequencing at baseline, cycle 4 day 1, and cycle 7 day 1. Samples came from an open-label, multicenter, first-in-human phase I dose-escalation trial of ivuxolimab. Adults with locally advanced or metastatic head and neck squamous cell, hepatocellular, melanoma or renal cell carcinoma were enrolled in the trial. Before TCR sequencing, CD4+ and CD8+ T cells were separately sorted from peripheral blood. For sequencing of the TCRbeta CDR3 region, genomic DNA was extracted from the sorted cells. The immunoSEQ Assay was used for sequencing of TCRbeta CDR3 regions. TCRdb obtained this table from immuneACCESS and retained in-frame rearrangements with V and J assigned. These tables miss some clones; where compared with another copy, unresolved V genes account for less than half of the shortfall, and the remainder is unexplained. The sample yields about 140,000 clones; 90% were counted once. About 1.1% of the sample is held by the ten biggest clonotypes.

The origin of this receptor is an adult with an advanced solid tumor such as melanoma, head and neck, liver or kidney cancer. The chain joins TRBV10-3 to TRBJ1-1; the D gene is unclear. The input for sequencing was CD4+ or CD8+ T cells sorted from blood, taken in a trial of the OX40 agonist ivuxolimab. Here the CDR3 is given as CAISESGVGTEAFF. The DNA sequence reads TGTGCCATCAGTGAGTCTGGGGTTGGGACTGAAGCTTTCTTT.